The clone carrying this TCR beta chain was observed many times. Its antigen is not identified. The data were taken from a study of CD8 T cells in ankylosing spondylitis. Whole-study findings and limits: The authors reported significant enrichment of disease-linked clones in matched ankylosing spondylitis synovial fluid. Ankylosing spondylitis blood appeared to carry a characteristic TCR beta motif of roughly eight highly homologous variants. Previous work reported some of these motif variants in the synovial fluid and blood of reactive arthritis.

V lost 1 base and J lost 7, with 10 bases in between. The CDR3 is made up of 14 amino acids. Germline loops: CDR1 SEHNR, CDR2 FQNEAQ (reference sequence). TCRdb itself ran the 5' RACE reads through MiXCR, one entry per CDR3 protein. The sample holds approximately 140,000 distinct CDR3 sequences; 9.3% are singletons and the top ten take approximately 3.3%. V usage is TRBV7-9 and J usage is TRBJ1-4, with D unresolved. This TCR came from a male donor with ankylosing spondylitis or in good health (not recorded which). The sequencing sample was made of blood, either unsorted or a sorted T cell fraction (not recorded which). The CDR3 loop reads CASSLDGSFEKLFF. For the CDR3, the DNA is TGTGCCAGCAGCTTAGATGGCTCTTTTGAAAAACTGTTTTTT.